This paragraph covers one TCR beta chain sequence. These data belong to a study of blood T cell repertoires in COVID-19. About the research overall: Acute-phase and convalescent COVID-19 samples originated in the United States, Italy and Spain. T cells, B-cell-depleted T cells, or PBMCs supplied cDNA or gDNA.

In the authors' workflow: Quantification of nucleated cells was approximated via reference gene primer amplification. The table came from immunoSEQ multiplex PCR; TCRdb's copy has only in-frame clones and leaves some out. That table gives V, J and clone size, and the DNA gave D and trimming. The sample includes roughly 260,000 clones, around 82% of them seen just once. The V segment lost 2 bases and the J segment 7 bases; nucleotides outside the gene matches: 3. The germline V gene has CDR1 SGHTA and CDR2 FQGNSA. CDR3 length equals 15 residues. The chain uses TRBV7-2 and TRBJ1-6, with 9 bases that match TRBD1. The TCR sequence derives from a woman aged 18 to 35 with acute or convalescent COVID-19. Sequencing was done on a sample of peripheral blood. The CDR3, as DNA: TGTGCCAGCAGCTTAAGAACAGGGGGCAATTCACCCCTCCACTTT. Translation gives CASSLRTGGNSPLHF.